Reported below is one TCR beta chain. Its binding antigen is unknown. Base-call qualities are not available, and no considerably larger clone is one nucleotide away. The library was produced with the immunoSEQ multiplex PCR assay. The multiplex PCR relied on a mix of 60 forward primers for TCR Vbeta segments and 13 reverse primers for TCR Jbeta segments. Amplification of the CDR3 region of rearranged TCR beta genes was performed with a multiplex PCR assay on genomic DNA. Amplified TCR beta libraries were sequenced as 87-base-pair reads on the Illumina HiSeq System. Under the source paper's analysis protocol: In a later analysis, some 80 million unique TCR beta chains were counted across the approximately 670 repertoires, and some 10 million of these chains were shared by at least two donors. Raw reads were error-corrected and collapsed into unique sequences with a nearest-neighbor algorithm that merged closely related sequences to remove PCR and sequencing errors. V, D and J gene segments were assigned by aligning CDR3 sequences to IMGT reference sequences. Each retained sequence needed at least a six-nucleotide match to both a V gene segment and a J gene segment. Rearrangements were classified as productive when the CDR3 lacked stop codons and remained in frame with V and J, and all other rearrangements were classified as non-productive. CDR3 was defined according to IMGT convention as the region running from the second conserved V-encoded cysteine to the conserved J-encoded phenylalanine. Sequences without an unambiguous match to a single V gene segment were excluded from the earlier analysis of several hundred of the donors. An earlier analysis of about 600 of the donors called V segments functional above 56.7% productive rearrangements and segregating when the between-donor standard deviation exceeded 5%. A statistical classification framework was developed to diagnose cytomegalovirus status using the catalog of TCR beta chain sequences. In a later analysis, V and J genes were assigned by comparing TCR nucleotide sequences against IMGT/GENE-DB human TR gene sequences. A later analysis assigned CDR3 sequences and most-parsimonious VDJ recombination scenarios with the TCRdist pipeline. In a later analysis, each TCR beta chain was defined by its CDR3 amino acid sequence together with its V-gene family, and reads without a unique V-gene family were excluded. A later analysis removed 550 to 700 highly shared, low-generation-probability nucleotide sequences to deal with suspected cross-contamination and a sequencing artifact. For each public chain, a later analysis derived a clonal expansion index from normalized ranks of inferred template counts within each repertoire. Generation probabilities in a later analysis came from a VDJ recombination model fitted to out-of-frame rearrangements, and those results were checked against IGoR. Hypergeometric tests were used in a later analysis to score TCR-TCR, TCR-HLA and TCR-CMV co-occurrence, with a repertoire-size bias correction applied to the TCR pairs. False discovery rates were estimated in a later analysis by permuting HLA or CMV assignments 20 times. In a later analysis, co-occurring TCRs were grouped using DBSCAN, and TCRdist sequence similarity was added for clustering within HLA-allele-positive subsets. For co-occurrence clustering, repertoires with fewer than 30,000 or more than 120,000 public chains were excluded, along with four to six repertoires with anomalous nucleotide sharing. TCRdb stores this immuneACCESS table with in-frame sequences only. Part of the clones is absent; in the studies checked, under half of the shortfall reflects unresolved V genes, and no reason is known for the rest. That table furnishes V, J and clone size, whereas the DNA furnished D and trimming. The sample records around 170,000 clones, more than 80% of which are singletons. The ten top clones hold about 2.6% of the sample.

This sample was included in a study of cytomegalovirus exposure and HLA in healthy donors (dated by TCRdb to between 2016 and 2019). Concerning the study at large: In an earlier analysis of about 560 of the donors, roughly 300 Gb of sequence data and 100 million or so unique TCR beta sequences from about 179 million T cells were reported. The number of typed donors differed by locus: about 620-640 for A, B, C, DRB1 and DQB1; some 540 for DQA1; 606 for DPA1; and about 470 for DPB1. On average, around 240,000 unique TCR beta nucleotide sequences were sequenced per donor among 398 genotyped donors of the cohort, with around 19% of those sequences being non-productive. A later analysis re-analyzed previously published TCR beta repertoires from roughly 690 donors and added high-resolution HLA genotyping to study TCR occurrence patterns. The aim of the study was to test whether cataloging public T cell receptors could identify signatures of past pathogen exposure. Donor age, sex, ethnicity and CMV serostatus were compiled alongside the repertoire data. Along with the approximately 670-subject first cohort, a separate validation cohort of 120 different subjects was used. The study profiled the T cell repertoires of 666 subjects by immunosequencing and related them to cytomegalovirus serostatus. The study combined high-throughput TCR immunosequencing, statistical association of individual TCRs with disease status, and machine learning to predict cytomegalovirus infection status. HLA typing included class I and class II loci at four-digit resolution. Roughly 300 gigabases of sequencing data and roughly 80 million unique TCR sequences made up an early release that covered 500 to 700 HLA-typed donors. Every discovery cohort repertoire had been produced on one sequencing platform. A handful of DR-DQ haplotypes were handled as single units for association and clustering because linkage in the cohort was strong. Among the roughly 400 genotyped donors, roughly 80% belonged to the genetic ancestry cluster associated with self-reported Caucasian donors. To decide whether each TCR beta V gene segment behaved as functional or pseudogenic, an earlier analysis of some 570 of the donors relied on high-throughput TCR beta sequencing. Genome-wide SNP genotypes for about 60% of the roughly 700 donors were used in a later genetic analysis, which treated that subset as a discovery cohort. The later analysis used no new phenotypic data to find candidate immune exposures, relying instead on TCR beta sequences and their occurrence across donors.

The cohort was made up of around 720 healthy bone marrow donors. All cohort members were sampled while nominally healthy, although unrecorded immune exposures were likely present. The donor tested CMV seropositive and was one of the 289 seropositive cohort members. A peripheral blood sample was collected from each donor, and TCR beta sequencing was performed on peripheral blood mononuclear cells. Genomic DNA was extracted from the blood cell samples with the Qiagen DNeasy Blood Extraction Kit. The germline V gene gives CDR1 as MNHEY and CDR2 as SVGAGI. The V end loses 8 bases and the J end loses 8 bases, and a stretch of 19 bases separates them. The CDR3 runs 14 residues from the cysteine to the phenylalanine. Just the 42-base CDR3 DNA is kept, in frame starting at base 1. On the study overall, not on this receptor specifically: An earlier analysis of approximately 570 of the donors showed that most TCR beta V segments appeared in productive rearrangements either about 87% or about 30% of the time, which broadly matched IMGT annotations. A later analysis associated approximately 17,000 TCR beta sequences with specific HLA alleles at a false discovery rate of 0.05. A later analysis found that TCR association rates varied across HLA loci, with DRB1 alleles showing the most associated TCRs and HLA-C alleles the fewest. Only TCR beta chains were sequenced in this cohort, and the absence of alpha or paired-chain data limited detectable features. About 17 rarely observed V segments, including chromosome 9 orphons, were excluded from the earlier analysis of 550 to 700 of the donors because counts were too low. Because some donors lacked HLA typing at each locus, the association tests relied only on the typed subset. The authors suggested that the approach could potentially be extended to other disease states and immunological phenotypes. Linkage disequilibrium might explain the correlated functional status among segregating V segments, but an unknown experimental factor could not be excluded. The presence/absence analyses assumed that sequencing depth was roughly uniform across donors, and that assumption may not be true. Strong co-occurrence of HLA alleles, especially DR and DQ, made assigning TCR associations to individual alleles difficult. In both the original and validation cohorts, the classifier was reported to diagnose cytomegalovirus status with high specificity and sensitivity. Three of the identified cytomegalovirus-associated TCR beta chains were confirmed in vitro to be specific for cytomegalovirus antigens. The study listed approximately 150 TCR beta chains as associated with cytomegalovirus. CMV serostatus was the only immune exposure information available for the cohort. According to a later analysis, most CMV-associated TCR beta chains appeared to be HLA-restricted, and the HLA associations seemed to be driven largely by CMV exposure. According to a later analysis, parvovirus B19, influenza, CMV and Epstein-Barr virus appeared linked to several top co-occurrence clusters. The 87-base-pair reads could not distinguish some IMGT-functional V segments, including TRBV6-2 and TRBV6-3, so those segments were excluded. A cluster of highly shared sequence variants was judged likely to represent a technical artifact of the sequencing pipeline. While some public TCRs were present in many individuals, most TCR sequences turned up only very rarely across donors. A later genetic analysis reported fewer N-insertions in productive TCRs among donors in an Asian-associated ancestry cluster than the approximately 670-donor mean. A further reported finding was that TCR beta sequences accurately predicted the HLA-A and HLA-B alleles for most subjects in the first cohort. Compared with equally common non-associated chains, HLA-associated TCR beta chains in a later analysis were more clonally expanded and had lower generation probabilities. V-gene and J-gene trimming of TCR beta chains was associated with a missense DCLRE1C variant in a later genetic analysis, and the association was replicated in an independent cohort.

The clonotype originates from a woman between 45 and 65 years old in good health and CMV-seropositive. The chain links TRBV6-5 with TRBJ1-5; the best D guess is TRBD1, with 5 bases matching. Input material: PBMCs. The DNA is TGTGCCAGCGGGGACGGGGGTCAACGGGAGCCCCAGCATTTT. Translated, this gives CASGDGGQREPQHF.